The 13 T cell receptor beta chains in this list originate from one sample, sequenced in a study of spatial heterogeneity in lung cancer. Regarding time point: blood at routine non-recurrence follow-up after resection. Whole RNA obtained from tumor, nontumor lung or frozen PBMC underwent sequencing without sorting. In TCRdb, the 5' RACE reads were re-called with MiXCR into one record per CDR3 protein. The data show about 52,000 distinct CDR3 sequences, with 6% to 8.5% seen just once and over 30% held by the top ten. The sample in question was PBMCs, obtained at follow-up. The receptors stem from a female donor with early-stage non-small cell lung cancer.

The V and J genes are TRBV7-8 and TRBJ2-3; D unclear. The CDR3 runs to 13 residues. Deletions cut 2 bases from V and 4 bases from J, with 7 bases between. Germline V gene data show CDR1 as SGHVS and CDR2 as FQNEAQ. This chain's CDR3 is CASSLLGPDTQYF. In DNA form, the CDR3 reads TGTGCCAGCAGCTTACTGGGCCCAGATACGCAGTATTTT.

In its sample, this clonotype was seen a few times. The V gene is TRBV5-4, the J gene TRBJ2-3; no clear D gene. With 0 bases removed from V and 4 bases from J, the gap between germline ends came to 12 bases. The CDR3 has 15 amino acids. In germline, CDR1 is SGHNT, CDR2 YYREEE (reference sequence). CDR3 DNA sequence: TGTGCCAGCAGCTTGGTGGGTAGCCGGTCAGATACGCAGTATTTT. Protein: CASSLVGSRSDTQYF.

There are many counts of this clonotype. The rearrangement links TRBV19 to TRBJ1-5; D remains ambiguous. The CDR3 loop spans 15 amino acids. The germline V gene has CDR1 LNHDA and CDR2 SQIVND (reference sequence). V was shortened by 7 bases and J by 1 base, with 14 bases between the two germline ends. The chain's CDR3 is CASTQIARSNQPQHF. CDR3 in DNA: TGTGCCAGTACCCAGATCGCGCGGAGCAATCAGCCCCAGCATTTT.

This clonotype came up many times. The V call is TRBV29-1, the J call TRBJ1-3, with a tentative D call TRBD1 (6 bases). The CDR3 extends over 16 amino acids. Trimming pared 3 bases from V and 0 bases from J, leaving 15 bases between. Germline V gene data show CDR1 as SQVTM and CDR2 as ANQGSEA. The CDR3: CSVEEGRGISGNTIYF. For the CDR3, the DNA is TGCAGCGTTGAGGAGGGCAGGGGAATCTCTGGAAACACCATATATTTT. The full variable domain, completed using reference TRBV29-1 and TRBJ1-3, is SAVISQKPSRDICQRGTSLTIQCQVDSQVTMMFWYRQQPGQSLTLIATANQGSEATYESGFVIDKFPISRPNLTFSTLTVSNMSPEDSSIYLCSVEEGRGISGNTIYFGEGSWLTVV.

The gene calls are TRBV7-9 and TRBJ2-7, with 8 bases fitting TRBD1. The CDR3 totals 14 residues. The junction had 1 base not matched to a gene; V was cut back by 2 bases and J by 1 base. The germline gives CDR1 SEHNR, CDR2 FQNEAQ (reference sequence). CDR3 region: CASSLQGASYEQYF. CDR3 nucleotides: TGTGCCAGCAGCTTACAGGGGGCATCCTACGAGCAGTACTTC.

J is TRBJ2-3 and V is TRBV18, with D maybe TRBD2 (6 bases). The length of the CDR3 is 14 residues. Trimming left V 5 bases short and J 6 bases short, with 15 bases between. Germline V lookup: CDR1 KGHSH, CDR2 LQKENI. The CDR3 is CASSGTLPPDTQYF. CDR3 nucleotides: TGTGCCAGCTCAGGGACTCTCCCACCCGATACGCAGTATTTT. Filled out from reference TRBV18 and TRBJ2-3, the complete variable domain reads NAGVMQNPRHLVRRRGQEARLRCSPMKGHSHVYWYRQLPEEGLKFMVYLQKENIIDESGMPKERFSAEFPKEGPSILRIQQVVRGDSAAYFCASSGTLPPDTQYFGPGTRLTVL.

This clonotype has a count of ten or more. Written as DNA, the CDR3 is TGTGCCAGCAGCTTATTAGCCCTCGGGGGAGCCTATGGCTACACCTTC. This gives the protein CASSLLALGGAYGYTF. V usage is TRBV7-9 and J usage is TRBJ1-2; tentatively, D is TRBD1 (5 bases). Germline V gene sequence: CDR1 SEHNR, CDR2 FQNEAQ (reference sequence). This CDR3 region has 16 residues. Trimming stripped 2 bases from V and 4 bases from J, with 17 bases between.

This clonotype was counted ten times or more. This CDR3 is CASMGRFSYGYTF. CDR3 DNA: TGCGCCAGCATGGGCAGATTTTCCTATGGCTACACCTTC. The chain combines TRBV10-2 with TRBJ1-2; no definite D call. CDR1 is WSHSY, CDR2 SAAADI, per germline. Between the trimmed V and J ends, which lost 7 bases and 4 bases, there was a span of 13 bases. The CDR3 extends over 13 amino acids.

In this sample, this clonotype is medium-sized (0.01 to 0.1%). The chain has TRBV19 and TRBJ1-5; D remains unclear. The CDR3 consists of 15 residues. The ends were cut back, 1 base at V and 4 bases at J, with 11 bases in the middle. Germline CDR1 is LNHDA and CDR2 is SQIVND (reference sequence). The CDR3 reads CASSIGRRGNQPQHF. CDR3 nucleotide sequence: TGTGCCAGTAGTATAGGACGGCGAGGGAATCAGCCCCAGCATTTT.

This clonotype has more than one count but fewer than ten. The chain has TRBV24-1 and TRBJ2-1; D may be TRBD2 (5 bases). Germline V CDR1 and CDR2: KGHDR, SFDVKD. V lost 2 bases, J lost 7 bases, and 11 bases lay in between. This CDR3 is 14 amino acids long. The CDR3 coding sequence is TGTGCCACCAGTGATTCCCTGTCGGGGAATGAGCAGTTCTTC. Its protein product is CATSDSLSGNEQFF.

Ten or more counts support this clonotype. V is TRBV15 and J is TRBJ2-3; 7 nucleotides match TRBD1. This CDR3 is built from 19 residues. CDR1 and CDR2 from the germline V gene are LNHNV and YYDKDF (reference sequence). The ends lost 3 bases at V and 3 bases at J; junction bases unmatched: 18. The CDR3 sequence is CATSRDPLLGGIWTDTQYF. CDR3 DNA: TGTGCCACCAGCAGGGACCCCCTCTTAGGGGGCATTTGGACAGATACGCAGTATTTT.

The sample holds a few counts of this clonotype. V is TRBV20-1 and J is TRBJ2-5, with D possibly being TRBD1 or TRBD2 (5 bases each). Germline V CDR1 and CDR2: DFQATT, SNEGSKA (reference sequence). The CDR3 is made up of 15 amino acids. V lost 4 bases, J lost 5 bases, and 20 bases lay in between. The CDR3 spells CSATQIRGALETQYF. The CDR3 DNA is TGCAGTGCTACCCAGATAAGAGGGGCCCTGGAGACCCAGTACTTC.

This chain joins TRBV7-2 and TRBJ2-7; D not certain. Germline CDR1 is SGHTA and CDR2 is FQGNSA. This CDR3 is built from 14 residues. V lost 1 base and J lost 1, with 8 bases in between. CDR3 nucleotide sequence: TGTGCCAGCAGCTTAGTGCCCGTTTCCTACGAGCAGTACTTC. This gives the protein CASSLVPVSYEQYF.